The rows below give T cell receptor beta chains drawn from one sample of a study of human T cells and chemical hapten exposure. One entry per CDR3 protein results from TCRdb running MiXCR on the RACE reads. The sample holds about 68,000 distinct CDR3 sequences, approximately 11% seen once. The sample consisted of whole blood, taken in connection with sensitization to the hapten diphenylcyclopropenone (DPC). The receptor source for this set is a woman aged 50 to 65 with alopecia areata. Some clones in this sample may be carry-over from other donors' samples. The CDR3 runs from the conserved cysteine through the conserved F or W. A D gene is named only where the DNA matches it firmly. Clone size, where shown, is once, few, many, or a class for clones that have expanded.

cdr3_length	v_call	clone_size	j_call	d_call	cdr3_nt	cdr3_aa
13	TRBV6-6	many	TRBJ1-1	NA	TGTGCCAGCAGTTATGGGGCCAAGGGGGAAGCTTTCTTT	CASSYGAKGEAFF
15	TRBV12-3/TRBV12-4	once	TRBJ2-7	NA	TGTGCCAGCAGCCCTAGAACAGGAAAAGCCTACGAGCAGTACTTC	CASSPRTGKAYEQYF
14	TRBV10-2	few	TRBJ2-7	TRBD2	TGCGCCAGCAGTGCGGGACTAGCGGGCCGCGAGCAGTACTTC	CASSAGLAGREQYF
15	TRBV18	many	TRBJ1-1	TRBD1	TGTGCCAGCTCACCACCGACAGGGGGCGGGACTGAAGCTTTCTTT	CASSPPTGGGTEAFF
16	TRBV6-2/TRBV6-3	NA	TRBJ2-1	NA	TGTGCCAGCTTTCTGCACCGGGACTCCCCCTATGGTGAGCAGTTCTTC	CASFLHRDSPYGEQFF
15	TRBV19	many	TRBJ2-4	NA	TGTGCCAGTAGTATGGGGGAATTCGCCAAAAACATTCAGTACTTC	CASSMGEFAKNIQYF
15	TRBV28	many	TRBJ2-1	NA	TGTGCCAGCAGTACCCTGGAGGTCTTGATGGGTTTGCAGTTCTTC	CASSTLEVLMGLQFF
14	TRBV4-2	many	TRBJ1-2	TRBD1	TGTGCCAGCAGCCAACTAGGGACAGATGATGGCTACACCTTC	CASSQLGTDDGYTF
15	TRBV7-9	many	TRBJ2-2	TRBD2	TGTGCCAGCAGCTTAGCTACTAGCGGGGCCGGGGAGCTGTTTTTT	CASSLATSGAGELFF
14	TRBV28	NA	TRBJ2-3	NA	TGTGCCAGCAGTTTGGGGGGGGCCACAGATACGCAGTATTTT	CASSLGGATDTQYF
12	TRBV29-1	many	TRBJ1-2	NA	TGCAGCGTTGTTAGGGCCAACTATGGCTACACCTTC	CSVVRANYGYTF
14	TRBV11-2	many	TRBJ2-5	NA	TGTGCCAGCAGGGCCTTTGGGCGACAAGAGACCCAGTACTTC	CASRAFGRQETQYF
14	TRBV6-2/TRBV6-3	many	TRBJ2-3	TRBD2	TGTGCCAGCAGGACTAGCGGAAGCACAGATACGCAGTATTTT	CASRTSGSTDTQYF
11	TRBV28	NA	TRBJ2-1	NA	TGTGCCAGCAGCCGCCGACAGGAGCAGTTCTTC	CASSRRQEQFF
17	TRBV18	many	TRBJ2-2	NA	TGTGCCAGCTCACCATACAGAATCGGCACTAACGGCGGGGAGCTGTTTTTT	CASSPYRIGTNGGELFF
14	TRBV7-2	few	TRBJ2-1	NA	TGTGCCAGCAGCTACGGGACCACCTTTCTTGAGCAGTTCTTC	CASSYGTTFLEQFF
16	TRBV5-1	many	TRBJ2-2	TRBD1	TGCGCCAGCAGCTTGCCTAGGGACAGGGATCCCGGGGAGCTGTTTTTT	CASSLPRDRDPGELFF
16	TRBV7-8	many	TRBJ1-5	NA	TGTGCCAGCAGCCCTAACAGGACGAATAGCAATCAGCCCCAGCATTTT	CASSPNRTNSNQPQHF
15	TRBV7-2	NA	TRBJ1-1	NA	TGTGCCAGCAGCTTAGTGTGGGGAGCCGCCTCTGAAGCTTTCTTT	CASSLVWGAASEAFF
13	TRBV18	NA	TRBJ2-7	NA	TGTGCCAGCTCACCAGGGTTAAATTACGAGCAGTACTTC	CASSPGLNYEQYF
16	TRBV19	many	TRBJ2-1	NA	TGTGCCAGTAGTACCCGGGACGCCAGCTCCTACAATGAGCAGTTCTTC	CASSTRDASSYNEQFF
14	TRBV5-1	NA	TRBJ2-7	NA	TGCGCCAGCAGCCCAGGAGGGGTTTCCCACGAGCAGTACTTC	CASSPGGVSHEQYF
14	TRBV28	many	TRBJ1-2	TRBD1	TGTGCCAGCAGATCTCCAGGGGGCAGATATGGCTACACCTTC	CASRSPGGRYGYTF
14	TRBV12-3/TRBV12-4	few	TRBJ1-3	NA	TGTGCCAGCAGTTTGACTTACTCTGGAAACACCATATATTTT	CASSLTYSGNTIYF
15	TRBV23-1	many	TRBJ2-7	TRBD1	TGCGCCAGCAGTCAATCGACAGGACAGGCCTACGAGCAGTACTTC	CASSQSTGQAYEQYF
15	TRBV15	NA	TRBJ2-3	NA	TGTGCCACCAGCAGGACGGGGTCGGGGTCAGATACGCAGTATTTT	CATSRTGSGSDTQYF
13	TRBV27	many	TRBJ2-7	NA	TGTGCCACCCGACCCCACAGCTCCTACGAGCAGTACTTC	CATRPHSSYEQYF
14	TRBV5-1	NA	TRBJ2-3	NA	TGCGCCAGCAGCTTGGACTCCTACACAGATACGCAGTATTTT	CASSLDSYTDTQYF
14	TRBV19	many	TRBJ1-1	NA	TGTGCCAGTAGTTGGACCATAAGGGGTACTGAAGCTTTCTTT	CASSWTIRGTEAFF
14	TRBV7-2	NA	TRBJ1-2	NA	TGTGCCAGCAGCTTAGTCCCACAGGTGGATGGCTACACCTTC	CASSLVPQVDGYTF
13	TRBV12-3/TRBV12-4	few	TRBJ1-1	NA	TGTGCCAGCAGTTTTGGGCAGGGACTCGAAGCTTTCTTT	CASSFGQGLEAFF
11	TRBV20-1	many	TRBJ1-1	NA	TGCAGTGCTCCAGGGAACACTGAAGCTTTCTTT	CSAPGNTEAFF
15	TRBV6-2/TRBV6-3	NA	TRBJ2-1	TRBD2	TGTGCCAGCAGTGACGGGAGGGGGTCCTACAATGAGCAGTTCTTC	CASSDGRGSYNEQFF
16	TRBV7-9	many	TRBJ2-7	TRBD1	TGTGCCAGCAGCTCCCCCGAGGGGACAGGGTTATCCGAGCAGTACTTC	CASSSPEGTGLSEQYF
13	TRBV28	NA	TRBJ1-5	NA	TGTGCCAGCAGACGACAGACGAATCAGCCCCAGCATTTT	CASRRQTNQPQHF
14	TRBV30	few	TRBJ2-2	TRBD1	TGTGCCTGGAGTGTAGACAGGGAAGCCGGGGAGCTGTTTTTT	CAWSVDREAGELFF
15	TRBV28	many	TRBJ1-2	NA	TGTGCCAGCAGTTCCCCCCAGGGGACTAACTATGGCTACACCTTC	CASSSPQGTNYGYTF
12	TRBV29-1	few	TRBJ2-7	NA	TGCAGCGTTGCTCTACTATCCTACGAGCAGTACTTC	CSVALLSYEQYF